This T cell receptor beta chain came from a study of T cells in Graves' hyperthyroidism and ophthalmopathy. This clonotype was seen a handful of times. There were TCR beta CDR3 regions amplified from RNA transcripts. An initial round of RT-PCR targeting the TCR CDR3 relied on the HTBI primer set. From the multiplex PCR reads, TCRdb called clonotypes with MiXCR, one entry per CDR3 protein. This table has fewer than 700,000 distinct CDR3 sequences, about a sixth appearing once. The CDR3 is made up of 17 amino acids. Germline V gene data show CDR1 as ENHRY and CDR2 as SYGVKD. Between the trimmed V and J ends, which lost 3 bases and 5 bases, there was a span of 22 bases.

The chain links TRBV10-3 to TRBJ2-5; D gene unclear. The sample taken for sequencing was blood. This TCR derives from a woman between 18 and 30 years old with Graves' ophthalmopathy. As DNA, the CDR3 is TGTGCCATCAGTGACCCCCTAATGATAGGCGCTCCGGAGACCCAGTACTTC. As protein: CAISDPLMIGAPETQYF.